This is a list of T cell receptor beta chains from one sample in a study of blood T cell repertoires in COVID-19. Using immunoSEQ multiplex PCR, the repertoire was profiled, and TCRdb retains in-frame clones only, with some absent. The sample lists about 310,000 clones, 75% to 90% occurring once. Sequenced: PBMCs or T cells enriched from blood (not recorded which). These receptors were collected from a woman aged 25 to 39 who had been exposed to COVID-19. The CDR3 runs from the conserved cysteine through the conserved F or W. The D gene is left open where the match is weak. Size values are once, few and many counts, or a class for expanded clones, and some rows have none.

>.|TRBJ1-4|.|TRBV5-1
TGCGCCAGCAGCCGGGATCAGGGGCTGAATGAAAAACTGTTTTTT
CASSRDQGLNEKLFF
>.|TRBJ1-1|.|TRBV28
TGTGCCAGCAGTCTTAGTCCGTCTGGTGGCACTGAAGCTTTCTTT
CASSLSPSGGTEAFF
>.|TRBJ2-7|.|TRBV5-5
TGTGCCAGCAGCCAGGCGCAGGGATCCTACGAGCAGTACTTC
CASSQAQGSYEQYF
>.|TRBJ2-1|TRBD1|TRBV2
TGTGCCAGTAGGGGGACAGAAGCAAATGAGCAGTTCTTC
CASRGTEANEQFF
>.|TRBJ1-6|.|TRBV18
TGTGCCAGCTCACCAGCCCCGGGATCAGATTCACCCCTCCACTTT
CASSPAPGSDSPLHF
>once|TRBJ2-1|TRBD2|TRBV15
TGTGCCACCAGCAGAGAACGGGAGGGCCGGGATGAGCAGTTCTTC
CATSREREGRDEQFF
>few|TRBJ2-7|TRBD2|TRBV14
TGTGCCAGCAGCCAAGGGACTAGCGGCAACTACGAGCAGTACTTC
CASSQGTSGNYEQYF
>once|TRBJ2-7|TRBD1|TRBV28
TGTGCCAGCACCCGGACAGGGGACAGGACCTACGAGCAGTACTTC
CASTRTGDRTYEQYF
>.|TRBJ2-5|TRBD1|TRBV30
TGTGCCTGGAGCCGACTCCGGGACAGGGGAAAAGGGGAGACCCAGTACTTC
CAWSRLRDRGKGETQYF
>.|TRBJ1-2|.|TRBV5-1
TGCGCCAGCAGAAAAACAGGGACAACTAACTATGGCTACACCTTC
CASRKTGTTNYGYTF
>.|TRBJ2-7|TRBD1|TRBV4-1
TGCGCCAGCAGCCAAGTTTCGGGACAGGGGGCGGGGGAGCAGTACTTC
CASSQVSGQGAGEQYF
>.|TRBJ2-7|TRBD1|TRBV28
TGTGCCAGCAGTGATGGGGGGCAGGGGGCGTCCTACGAGCAGTACTTC
CASSDGGQGASYEQYF
>.|TRBJ1-1|.|TRBV6-2/TRBV6-3
TGTGCCAGCAGTTACTCGACTATCCTCATGAACACTGAAGCTTTCTTT
CASSYSTILMNTEAFF
>.|TRBJ1-4|TRBD1|TRBV15
TGTGCCACCAGCAGAGAGGACAGGGTAAATGAAAAACTGTTTTTT
CATSREDRVNEKLFF
>.|TRBJ1-6|TRBD1|TRBV28
TGTGCCAGCAGTTCCTCCCCAGGGGGTTATAATTCACCCCTCCACTTT
CASSSSPGGYNSPLHF
>.|TRBJ1-5|.|TRBV5-1
TGCGCCAGCAGCTTGGCCGGGGGGGAGCAGCCCCAGCATTTT
CASSLAGGEQPQHF
>.|TRBJ1-4|.|TRBV4-3
TGCGCCAGCAGCCAACAGGCGGGACGGGTAAATGAAAAACTGTTTTTT
CASSQQAGRVNEKLFF
>.|TRBJ1-1|.|TRBV19
TGTGCCAGTAGTATCTCTGTCTTAGTGACTGAAGCTTTCTTT
CASSISVLVTEAFF
>.|TRBJ2-3|TRBD2|TRBV30
TGTGCCTGGATTGGTTTCCGGGGGGGCCCAGATACGCAGTATTTT
CAWIGFRGGPDTQYF
>.|TRBJ2-3|TRBD1|TRBV7-7
TGTGCTAGCAGCTTAGCCCCTCGACAGGGAGAGGGCACAGATACGCAGTATTTT
CASSLAPRQGEGTDTQYF
>few|TRBJ2-3|TRBD2|TRBV7-9
TGTGCCAGCAGCTCGACTTCTAGCGGGGGCACAGATACGCAGTATTTT
CASSSTSSGGTDTQYF
>.|TRBJ2-7|.|TRBV1
TGCACCAGCAGCCACGGGACAGGGGAGTACGAGCAGTACTTC
CTSSHGTGEYEQYF
>few|TRBJ2-1|.|TRBV5-1
TGCGCCAGCAGCCCACGCAGCGGGCTTAATGAGCAGTTCTTC
CASSPRSGLNEQFF
>.|TRBJ1-5|.|TRBV4-3
TGCGCCAGCAGCCAAGACTGGCAGGGGAACCAGCCCCAGCATTTT
CASSQDWQGNQPQHF
>.|TRBJ1-1|.|TRBV27
TGTGCCAGCTTCTTGGCAGTAGGGGCAACTGAAGCTTTCTTT
CASFLAVGATEAFF